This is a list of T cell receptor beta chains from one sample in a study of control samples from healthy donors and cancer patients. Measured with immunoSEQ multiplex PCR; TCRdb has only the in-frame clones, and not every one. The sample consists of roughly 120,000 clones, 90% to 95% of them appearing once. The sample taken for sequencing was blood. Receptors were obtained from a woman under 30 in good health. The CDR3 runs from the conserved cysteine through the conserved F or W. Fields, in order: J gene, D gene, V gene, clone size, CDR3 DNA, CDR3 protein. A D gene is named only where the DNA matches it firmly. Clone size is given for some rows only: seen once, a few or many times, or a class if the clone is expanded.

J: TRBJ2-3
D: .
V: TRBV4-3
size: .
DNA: TGCGCCAGCAGCCGGGACCGGGATACGCAGTATTTT
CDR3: CASSRDRDTQYF

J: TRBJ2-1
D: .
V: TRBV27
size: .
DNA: TGTGCCAGCAGCTACCACCAAGGCCCCAATGAGCAGTTCTTC
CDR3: CASSYHQGPNEQFF

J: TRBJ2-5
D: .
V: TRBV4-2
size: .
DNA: TGTGCCAGCAGCCAAGTACCGGGGGCGTGGGAGACCCAGTACTTC
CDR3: CASSQVPGAWETQYF

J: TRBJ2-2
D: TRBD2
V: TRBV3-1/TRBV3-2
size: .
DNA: TGTGCCAGCAGCTTAAGGACTAGCGGGAACACCGGGGAGCTGTTTTTT
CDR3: CASSLRTSGNTGELFF

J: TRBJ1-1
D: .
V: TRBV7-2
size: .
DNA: TGTGCCAGCAGGACTGAGGGCTACACTGAAGCTTTCTTT
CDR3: CASRTEGYTEAFF

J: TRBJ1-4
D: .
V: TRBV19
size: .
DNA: TGTGCCAGTAGCAGCGCCTTGGAAAAACTGTTTTTT
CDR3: CASSSALEKLFF

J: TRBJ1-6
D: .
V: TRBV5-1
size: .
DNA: TGCGCCAGCAGCTTGTCCCCACTACAGGGTCTTAAAACCCTCCACTTT
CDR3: CASSLSPLQGLKTLHF

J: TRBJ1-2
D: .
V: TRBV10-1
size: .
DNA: TGCGCCAGCAGTGCTGGCCCTAACTATGGCTACACCTTC
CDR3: CASSAGPNYGYTF

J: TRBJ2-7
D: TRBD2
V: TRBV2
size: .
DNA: TGTGCCAGCAGGGGACTGGGAATAGCGGGGGCTCCTTTTGCAGAGCAGTACTTC
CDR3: CASRGLGIAGAPFAEQYF

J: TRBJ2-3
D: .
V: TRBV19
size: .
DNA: TGTGCCAGCGGGACAACGTCTAGCACAGATACGCAGTATTTT
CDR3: CASGTTSSTDTQYF

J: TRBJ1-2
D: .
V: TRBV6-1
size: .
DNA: TGTGCCAGCAGTGAAGCGCTTGGTTGGGGCTACACCTTC
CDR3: CASSEALGWGYTF

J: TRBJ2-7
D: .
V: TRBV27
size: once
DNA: TGTGCCAGCAGTTTATCGACCCTCCCAAGCCACGAGCAGTACTTC
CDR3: CASSLSTLPSHEQYF

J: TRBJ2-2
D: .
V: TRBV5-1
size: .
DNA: TGCGCCAGCAGCTTGCGGAACACCGGGGAGCTGTTTTTT
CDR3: CASSLRNTGELFF

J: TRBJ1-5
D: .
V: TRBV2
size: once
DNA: TGTGCCAGCAGTAACACAGGGAAGGGGAATCAGCCCCAGCATTTT
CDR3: CASSNTGKGNQPQHF

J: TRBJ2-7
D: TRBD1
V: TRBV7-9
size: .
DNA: TGTGCCAGCAGCTCCACTAGGGACAGGGCCCTCTACGAGCAGTACTTC
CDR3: CASSSTRDRALYEQYF

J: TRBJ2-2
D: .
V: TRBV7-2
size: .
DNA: TGTGCCAGCAGCGGCTTAACGGGGGCCGGGGAGCTGTTTTTT
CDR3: CASSGLTGAGELFF

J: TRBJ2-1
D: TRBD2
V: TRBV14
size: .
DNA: TGTGCCAGCAGCCAAGTGTGGGGGCTAGCGGGACACAATGAGCAGTTCTTC
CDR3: CASSQVWGLAGHNEQFF

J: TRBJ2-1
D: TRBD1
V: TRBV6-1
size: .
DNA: TGTGCCAGCAGTGAAAGTTTGAGGGGGCGGGCTGAGCAGTTCTTC
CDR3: CASSESLRGRAEQFF

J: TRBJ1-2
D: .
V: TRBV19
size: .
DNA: TGTGCCAGTAGTATTAGCAACTATGGCTACACCTTC
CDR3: CASSISNYGYTF

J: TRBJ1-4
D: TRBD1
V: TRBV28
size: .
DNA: TGTGCCAGCAGTTTAGGAGGACAGGGGCGGACTAATGAAAAACTGTTTTTT
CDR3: CASSLGGQGRTNEKLFF

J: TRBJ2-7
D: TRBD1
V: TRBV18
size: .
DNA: TGTGCCAGCTCACAAATTCCTCAGGCAGGGGGCGAGCAGTACTTC
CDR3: CASSQIPQAGGEQYF

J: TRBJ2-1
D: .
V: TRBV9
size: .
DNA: TGTGCCAGCAGCGTAGCTTCACAGAGACCCTCCTACAATGAGCAGTTCTTC
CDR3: CASSVASQRPSYNEQFF

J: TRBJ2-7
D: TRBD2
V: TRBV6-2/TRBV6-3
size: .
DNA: TGTGCCAGCAGTTCTTTAGGACTAGCGGGAGAAATGAGGTCCTACGAGCAGTACTTC
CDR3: CASSSLGLAGEMRSYEQYF

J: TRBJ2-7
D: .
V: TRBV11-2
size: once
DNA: TGTGCCAGCAGCTCTACGACTAAAACATACGAGCAGTACTTC
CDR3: CASSSTTKTYEQYF

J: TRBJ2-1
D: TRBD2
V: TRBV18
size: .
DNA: TGTGCCAGCTCACCACGAGCCGCACTAGCGGGAGGCGAGCAGTTCTTC
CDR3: CASSPRAALAGGEQFF

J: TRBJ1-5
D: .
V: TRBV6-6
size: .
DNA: TGTGCCAGCAGGCGCACCGGGGAAAGCAATCAGCCCCAGCATTTT
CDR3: CASRRTGESNQPQHF

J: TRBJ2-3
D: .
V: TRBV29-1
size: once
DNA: TGCAGCGTTGATCGGGGGGCGTACACAGATACGCAGTATTTT
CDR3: CSVDRGAYTDTQYF

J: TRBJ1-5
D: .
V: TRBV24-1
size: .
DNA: TGTGCCACCAGCAACTACCAGACCCGACCCTGCAATCAGCCCCAGCATTTT
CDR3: CATSNYQTRPCNQPQHF

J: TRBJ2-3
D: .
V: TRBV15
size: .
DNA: TGTGCCACCAGCAGAGGAGGGAGCACAGATACGCAGTATTTT
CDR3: CATSRGGSTDTQYF

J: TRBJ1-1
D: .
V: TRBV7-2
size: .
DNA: TGTGCCAGCAGCTTAAGCAGGGGGAACACTGAAGCTTTCTTT
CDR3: CASSLSRGNTEAFF

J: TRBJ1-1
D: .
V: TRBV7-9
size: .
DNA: TGTGCCAGCAGCTTAAAGGCAGGGCGTGAAGCTTTCTTT
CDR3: CASSLKAGREAFF

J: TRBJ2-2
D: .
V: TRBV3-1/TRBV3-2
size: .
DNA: TGTGCCAGCAGCCCGGGGGTGTGGCTTAACGGGGAGCTGTTTTTT
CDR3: CASSPGVWLNGELFF

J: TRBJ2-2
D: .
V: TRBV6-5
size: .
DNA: TGTGCCAGCATTCCGTCTAGGGGGAACACCGGGGAGCTGTTTTTT
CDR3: CASIPSRGNTGELFF

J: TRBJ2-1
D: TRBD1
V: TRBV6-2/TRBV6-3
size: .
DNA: TGTGCCAGCAGTATGGGACAGGGGTATGTATATGAGCAGTTCTTC
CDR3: CASSMGQGYVYEQFF

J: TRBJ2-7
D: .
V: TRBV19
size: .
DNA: TGTGCCAGTAGTACTGGAGGATCCTCCTACGAGCAGTACTTC
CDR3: CASSTGGSSYEQYF

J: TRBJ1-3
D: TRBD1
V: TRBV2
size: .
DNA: TGTGCCAGCAGCGCCGGGACAGGAGCTGGAAACACCATATATTTT
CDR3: CASSAGTGAGNTIYF

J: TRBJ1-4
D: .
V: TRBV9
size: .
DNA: TGTGCCAGCAGCGTAGAGTGGGGGGGACCTGATGAAAAACTGTTTTTT
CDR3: CASSVEWGGPDEKLFF

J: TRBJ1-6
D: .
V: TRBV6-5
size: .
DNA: TGTGCCAGCAGTTCCCGACAGGTGATAAATTCACCCCTCCACTTT
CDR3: CASSSRQVINSPLHF

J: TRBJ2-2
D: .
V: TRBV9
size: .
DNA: TGTGCCAGCAGCGTAGCGTCAAACACCGGGGAGCTGTTTTTT
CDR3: CASSVASNTGELFF

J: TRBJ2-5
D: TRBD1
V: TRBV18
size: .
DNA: TGTGCCAGCTCACCCGGACAGGGGCCCCAAGAGACCCAGTACTTC
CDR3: CASSPGQGPQETQYF

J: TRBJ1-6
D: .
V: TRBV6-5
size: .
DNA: TGTGCCGTAAGGGGAGAGCAGGATAATTCACCCCTCCACTTT
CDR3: CAVRGEQDNSPLHF

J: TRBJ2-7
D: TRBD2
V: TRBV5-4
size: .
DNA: TGTGCCAGCAGCTTGGCCGGGACTAGCGGGAGAAAGCAGTACTTC
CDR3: CASSLAGTSGRKQYF

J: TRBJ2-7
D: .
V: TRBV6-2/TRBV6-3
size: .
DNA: TGTGCCAGCAGTTATCGCCCTGGCGAGCAGTACTTC
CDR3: CASSYRPGEQYF

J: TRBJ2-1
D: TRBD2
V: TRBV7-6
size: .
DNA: TGTGCCAGCAGTGCCATCGTCAGCGGGGGGGAGCAGTTCTTC
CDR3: CASSAIVSGGEQFF

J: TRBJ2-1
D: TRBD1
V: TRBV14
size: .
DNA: TGTGCCAGCAGCCAAAGGGGGCTTAGCGATGAGCAGTTCTTC
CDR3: CASSQRGLSDEQFF

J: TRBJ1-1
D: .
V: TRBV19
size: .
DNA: TGTGCCAGTCGGAGCAGGGAAGGCACTGAAGCTTTCTTT
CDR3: CASRSREGTEAFF

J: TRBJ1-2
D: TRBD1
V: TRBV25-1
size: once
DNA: TGTGCCAGCAGTGCCACAGGGGCTGGCTACACCTTC
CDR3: CASSATGAGYTF

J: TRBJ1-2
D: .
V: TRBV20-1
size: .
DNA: TGCAGTGCTAGTGGCCGGGCGATTTTGGGTTTCGACACCTTC
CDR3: CSASGRAILGFDTF

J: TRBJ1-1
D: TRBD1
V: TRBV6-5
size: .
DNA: TGTGCCAGCCGAAAGGGACAGACGAACACTGAAGCTTTCTTT
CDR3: CASRKGQTNTEAFF

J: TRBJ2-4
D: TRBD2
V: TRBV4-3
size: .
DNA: TGCGCCAGCAGCCAGGATATAGCGGGAGTAATCCGGAACATTCAGTACTTC
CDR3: CASSQDIAGVIRNIQYF

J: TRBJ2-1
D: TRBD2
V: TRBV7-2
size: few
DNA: TGTGCCAGCAGCTTGAGGCCTAGCGGGGGTTTTTCTAGCAATGAGCAGTTCTTC
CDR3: CASSLRPSGGFSSNEQFF

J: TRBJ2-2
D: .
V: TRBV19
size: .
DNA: TGTGCCAGTAGTCCGCTTACGGGGCCCGAAATGAACACCGGGGAGCTGTTTTTT
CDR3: CASSPLTGPEMNTGELFF

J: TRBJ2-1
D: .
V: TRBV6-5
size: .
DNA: TGTGCCAGCAGTTATAGGGCTTTAAGCTCTACAATGAAGCAGTTCTTC
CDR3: CASSYRALSSTMKQFF

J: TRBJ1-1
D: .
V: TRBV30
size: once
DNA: TGTGCCTTATACAGGGCTCGGACTGAAGCTTTCTTT
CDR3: CALYRARTEAFF

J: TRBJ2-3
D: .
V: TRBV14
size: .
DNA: TGTGCCAGCAGCCAAGATCTGAGGACCGGTTATAGCACAGATACGCAGTATTTT
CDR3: CASSQDLRTGYSTDTQYF